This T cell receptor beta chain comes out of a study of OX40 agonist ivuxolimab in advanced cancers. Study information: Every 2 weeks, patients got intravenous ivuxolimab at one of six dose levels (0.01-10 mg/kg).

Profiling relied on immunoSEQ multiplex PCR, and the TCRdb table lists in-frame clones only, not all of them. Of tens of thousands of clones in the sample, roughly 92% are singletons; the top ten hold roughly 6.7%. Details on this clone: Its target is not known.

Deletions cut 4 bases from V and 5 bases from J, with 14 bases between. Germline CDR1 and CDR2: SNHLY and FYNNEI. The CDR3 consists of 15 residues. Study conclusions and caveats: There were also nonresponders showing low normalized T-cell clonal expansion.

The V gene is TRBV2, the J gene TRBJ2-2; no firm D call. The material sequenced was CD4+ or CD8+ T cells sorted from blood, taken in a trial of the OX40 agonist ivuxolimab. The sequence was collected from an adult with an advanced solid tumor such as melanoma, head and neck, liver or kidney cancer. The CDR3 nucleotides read TGTGCCAGCAGTGTTGGGTTCTTGAGTACCGGGGAGCTGTTTTTT. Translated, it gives CASSVGFLSTGELFF.